Following are 16 T cell receptor beta chains from one sample sequenced in a study of graft-versus-host responses after intestinal transplantation. Using immunoSEQ multiplex PCR, the repertoire was profiled, and TCRdb retains in-frame clones only, with some absent. The sample comprises 21,000 or so clones, roughly 92% of which are singletons, and roughly 44% rests with the top ten. The source was PBMCs, collected roughly 260 days after intestinal transplant. These receptors were taken from a human patient who received an intestinal transplant, so some T cells may come from the graft donor.

The rearrangement joins TRBV29-1 to TRBJ2-5; D is unresolved. Trimming took 4 bases from V and 1 from J, leaving 4 bases between them. The CDR3 loop spans 11 amino acids. From germline, CDR1 is SQVTM and CDR2 ANQGSEA. The CDR3 region has the DNA TGCAGCGTTGGGACCCAAGAGACCCAGTACTTC. Translated: CSVGTQETQYF. The variable domain in full, completed from reference TRBV29-1 and TRBJ2-5, reads SAVISQKPSRDICQRGTSLTIQCQVDSQVTMMFWYRQQPGQSLTLIATANQGSEATYESGFVIDKFPISRPNLTFSTLTVSNMSPEDSSIYLCSVGTQETQYFGPGTRLLVL.

V gene TRBV7-2 combines with J gene TRBJ2-5; D gene uncertain. Trimming shortened V by 1 base and J by 7 bases, and 10 bases separated the two germline ends. CDR1 SGHTA and CDR2 FQGNSA come from the germline V gene. CDR3 length: 13 residues. The CDR3 sequence is CASSLVRMGTQYF. The CDR3 DNA reads as TGTGCCAGCAGCTTAGTTCGGATGGGGACCCAGTACTTC.

The rearrangement links TRBV28 to TRBJ2-7; TRBD1 matches 11 bases. V gave up 6 bases and J gave up 9 bases; unmatched junction bases: 10. Germline CDR1 reads MDHEN; CDR2 reads SYDVKM. The CDR3 runs to 14 residues. CDR3 in amino acids: CASRPGQGGTRQYF. The CDR3 bases are TGTGCCAGCAGGCCGGGACAGGGGGGGACTCGGCAGTACTTC.

The gene calls are TRBV27 and TRBJ2-4, with 8 positions matching TRBD1. Germline V lookup: CDR1 MNHEY, CDR2 SMNVEV (reference sequence). The CDR3 runs 16 residues. V trimming: 5 bases; J trimming: 5 bases; junction bases outside the gene matches: 11. The CDR3 DNA reads TGTGCCAGCAGTATCCAACCGGGGACAGGTCAAAACATTCAGTACTTC. Amino acids: CASSIQPGTGQNIQYF.

The chain employs TRBV6-1 and TRBJ2-7, with 14 positions matching TRBD2. The germline V gene encodes CDR1 MNHNS and CDR2 SASEGT. After removal of 2 bases from V and 7 bases from J, the junction contained 4 bases not matched to a gene. The CDR3 covers 15 residues. CDR3 region: CASSEPGLAGVEQYF. In DNA, the CDR3 is TGTGCCAGCAGTGAACCGGGACTAGCGGGAGTTGAGCAGTACTTC.

The chain uses TRBV4-1 and TRBJ2-2; weak D call: TRBD1 (6 bases). V was cut by 3 bases and J by 4 bases, with 9 bases left in between. CDR1 and CDR2 from the germline V gene are MGHRA and YSYEKL. The CDR3 runs 14 residues. Here the CDR3 DNA reads TGCGCCAGCAGCCATGGACAGCTCACCGGGGAGCTGTTTTTT. Encoded protein: CASSHGQLTGELFF.

The chain is built from TRBV29-1 and TRBJ1-1; possible D gene TRBD1, 6 bases. The germline V gene has CDR1 SQVTM and CDR2 ANQGSEA. Trimming pared 2 bases from V and 1 base from J, leaving 8 bases between. This CDR3 contains 13 residues. CDR3 residues: CSVERDTNTEAFF. The CDR3 DNA reads as TGCAGCGTTGAACGGGACACGAACACTGAAGCTTTCTTT.

The chain combines TRBV19 with TRBJ2-7; 16 bases align to TRBD2. This CDR3 is 15 amino acids long. Germline values: CDR1 LNHDA, CDR2 SQIVND (reference sequence). Unmatched junction bases numbered 7, after V lost 8 bases and J lost 6 bases. The DNA for the CDR3 is TGTGCCAGTGGGGGACTAGCGGGAGGGCCGGGCGAGCAGTACTTC. This codes for CASGGLAGGPGEQYF.

This clone appeared once. This rearrangement joins TRBV12-5 to TRBJ2-6, with 7 bases fitting TRBD1. This CDR3 is 18 amino acids long. V shed 3 bases and J 2 bases; nucleotides not matched to a gene: 10. Germline values: CDR1 LGHNT, CDR2 FRNRAP. The CDR3: CASGFMSQGDPGANVLTF. The CDR3 DNA follows: TGTGCTAGTGGTTTCATGTCCCAGGGGGACCCTGGGGCCAACGTCCTGACTTTC.

V and J are TRBV14 and TRBJ2-6; TRBD1 is a possible D gene (6 bases). Trimming cost V 1 base and J 3 bases, with 7 bases left between them. Germline loops: CDR1 SGHDN, CDR2 FVKESK. The CDR3 is 15 residues long. Here the CDR3 reads CASSQGTVGANVLTF. As DNA, the CDR3 is TGTGCCAGCAGCCAAGGGACAGTTGGGGCCAACGTCCTGACTTTC.

This chain connects TRBV7-8 to TRBJ2-7; tentative D call: TRBD2 (6 bases). Germline loops: CDR1 SGHVS, CDR2 FQNEAQ. This CDR3 spans 15 amino acids. Trimming shortened V by 1 base and J by 4 bases, and 14 bases separated the two germline ends. The CDR3: CASSLDLSGGYEQYF. Written as DNA, the CDR3 is TGTGCCAGCAGCTTAGATCTATCCGGGGGTTACGAGCAGTACTTC.

This clone has a single count. V gene TRBV7-6 combines with J gene TRBJ2-6, with unresolved D. CDR1 and CDR2 (germline): SGHVS, FNYEAQ. The CDR3 runs 17 residues. The V end lost 2 bases, the J end lost 0 bases, and 11 bases lay between the germline ends. CDR3: CASSLIPRTSGANVLTF. CDR3 nucleotide sequence: TGTGCCAGCAGCTTAATCCCCAGAACCTCTGGGGCCAACGTCCTGACTTTC.

V gene TRBV5-1 combines with J gene TRBJ2-1, with 9 bases that match TRBD1. The trim removed 4 bases at V and 10 bases at J, leaving 9 bases unmatched. This CDR3 is 14 amino acids long. Germline-derived CDR1 and CDR2 are SGHRS and YFSETQ. The DNA of the CDR3 is TGCGCCAGCAGCCCCGCGGACAGGGGTAAGGAGCAGTTCTTC. Residues: CASSPADRGKEQFF.

The chain combines TRBV12-1 with TRBJ2-1; TRBD2 is the table's D call and was not checked against the DNA. TRBV12-1 is a listed pseudogene. CDR3 length: 17 residues. The CDR3 region is CASSFVTLVPSFEEQFF. CDR3 coding DNA: TGTGCCAGCAGCTTTGTGACCCTAGTTCCTAGTTTTGAAGAGCAGTTCTTC.

The V call is TRBV30, the J call TRBJ1-6; D is perhaps TRBD1 (6 bases). In germline, CDR1 is GTSNPN, CDR2 SVGIG (reference sequence). This CDR3 is 15 amino acids long. Trimming left V 7 bases short and J 7 bases short, with 20 bases between. Here the CDR3 DNA reads TGTGCCTCGGAACAGGGAAGCCTGAGGAATTCACCCCTCCACTTT. As protein: CASEQGSLRNSPLHF.

This chain uses TRBV5-6 with TRBJ2-7; 8 nucleotides line up with TRBD1. There are 17 residues in the CDR3. V shed 3 bases and J 3 bases; nucleotides not matched to a gene: 14. CDR1 and CDR2 from the germline V gene are SGHDT and YYEEEE. DNA for the CDR3: TGTGCCAGCAGCTACCGACAGGGGAGAGGGATTTACTACGAGCAGTACTTC. Translation: CASSYRQGRGIYYEQYF. Looking up the rest from reference TRBV5-6 and TRBJ2-7 gives the full variable domain: DAGVTQSPTHLIKTRGQQVTLRCSPKSGHDTVSWYQQALGQGPQFIFQYYEEEERQRGNFPDRFSGHQFPNYSSELNVNALLLGDSALYLCASSYRQGRGIYYEQYFGPGTRLTVT.